The 2 T cell receptor beta chains below were found in one sample sequenced in a study of CD8+CD57+ T cells in acquired aplastic anemia. Patients who underwent sequencing had shown CD8+CD57+ cell expansion by flow cytometry. Genomic DNA, the template, was used for profiling of the TCR beta VDJ and CDR3. TCRdb reprocessed the reads with MiXCR, giving one entry per CDR3 protein. The sample holds 55,000 to 60,000 distinct CDR3 sequences, around 50% seen once. The sequencing sample was made of sorted CD4+, CD8+, or CD8+CD57+ T cells (not recorded which) from PBMCs. The source of these receptors is a human donor with aplastic anemia.

Only a few counts were recorded for this clonotype. The chain uses TRBV18 and TRBJ2-7, with D perhaps matching TRBD2 (5 bases). Germline-derived CDR1 and CDR2 are KGHSH and LQKENI. The CDR3 is made up of 13 amino acids. V was cut by 0 bases and J by 4 bases, with 7 bases left in between. The CDR3: CASSPPDLYEQYF. The DNA of the CDR3 is TGTGCCAGCTCACCACCGGACTTATACGAGCAGTACTTC. Combining the CDR3 with reference TRBV18 and TRBJ2-7 gives the whole variable domain NAGVMQNPRHLVRRRGQEARLRCSPMKGHSHVYWYRQLPEEGLKFMVYLQKENIIDESGMPKERFSAEFPKEGPSILRIQQVVRGDSAAYFCASSPPDLYEQYFGPGTRLTVT.

There are many counts of this clonotype. This rearrangement joins TRBV4-1 to TRBJ1-5; no clear D. Germline CDR1 reads MGHRA; CDR2 reads YSYEKL. This CDR3 is 13 amino acids long. V lost 5 bases and J 7 bases, leaving 12 bases between the germline ends. Written as DNA, the CDR3 is TGCGCCAGCAGCTCAACAATGGGGCAGCCCCAGCATTTT. Amino acid sequence: CASSSTMGQPQHF.